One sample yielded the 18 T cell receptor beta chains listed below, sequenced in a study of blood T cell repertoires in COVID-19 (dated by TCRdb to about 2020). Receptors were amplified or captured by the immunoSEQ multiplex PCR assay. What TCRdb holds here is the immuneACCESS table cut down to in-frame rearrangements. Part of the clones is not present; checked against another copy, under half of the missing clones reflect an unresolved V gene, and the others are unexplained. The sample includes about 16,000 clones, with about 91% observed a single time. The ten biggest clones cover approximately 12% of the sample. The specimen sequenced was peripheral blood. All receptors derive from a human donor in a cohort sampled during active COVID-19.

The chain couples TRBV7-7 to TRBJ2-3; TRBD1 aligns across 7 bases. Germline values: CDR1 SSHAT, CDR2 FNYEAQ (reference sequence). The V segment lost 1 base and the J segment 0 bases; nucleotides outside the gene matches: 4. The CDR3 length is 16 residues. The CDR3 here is CASSLGSTGSTDTQYF. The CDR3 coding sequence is TGTGCCAGCAGCTTAGGTTCGACAGGGAGCACAGATACGCAGTATTTT.

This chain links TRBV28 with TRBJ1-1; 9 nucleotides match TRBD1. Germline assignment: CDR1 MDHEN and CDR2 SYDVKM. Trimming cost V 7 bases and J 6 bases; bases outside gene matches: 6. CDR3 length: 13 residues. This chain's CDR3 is CASTPGQGPEAFF. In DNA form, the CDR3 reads TGTGCCAGCACGCCGGGACAGGGCCCTGAAGCTTTCTTT.

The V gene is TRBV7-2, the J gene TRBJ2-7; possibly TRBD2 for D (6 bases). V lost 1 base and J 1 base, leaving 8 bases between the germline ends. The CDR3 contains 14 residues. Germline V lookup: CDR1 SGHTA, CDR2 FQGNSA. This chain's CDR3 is CASSLDRGSYEQYF. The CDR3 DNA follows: TGTGCCAGCAGCTTAGATCGGGGGTCCTACGAGCAGTACTTC. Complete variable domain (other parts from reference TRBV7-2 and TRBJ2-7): GAGVSQSPSNKVTEKGKDVELRCDPISGHTALYWYRQSLGQGLEFLIYFQGNSAPDKSGLPSDRFSAERTGGSVSTLTIQRTQQEDSAVYLCASSLDRGSYEQYFGPGTRLTVT.

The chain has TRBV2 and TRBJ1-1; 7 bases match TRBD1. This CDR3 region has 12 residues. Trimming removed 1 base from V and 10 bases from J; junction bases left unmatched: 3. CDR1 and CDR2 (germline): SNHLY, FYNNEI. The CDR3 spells CASSEDAGGAFF. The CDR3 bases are TGTGCCAGCAGTGAAGATGCAGGGGGAGCTTTCTTT.

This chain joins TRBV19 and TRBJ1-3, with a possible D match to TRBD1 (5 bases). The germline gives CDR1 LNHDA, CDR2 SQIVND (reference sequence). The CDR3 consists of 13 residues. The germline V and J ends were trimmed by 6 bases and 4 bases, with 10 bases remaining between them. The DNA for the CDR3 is TGTGCCAGTAGGGGGCTCGGGGGAAACACCATATATTTT. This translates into CASRGLGGNTIYF.

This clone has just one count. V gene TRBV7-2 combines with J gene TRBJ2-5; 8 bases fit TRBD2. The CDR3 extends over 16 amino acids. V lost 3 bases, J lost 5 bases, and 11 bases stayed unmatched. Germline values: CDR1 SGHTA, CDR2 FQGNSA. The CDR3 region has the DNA TGTGCCAGCAGCTTGTCAGGACGGGGGGGATTGGAGACCCAGTACTTC. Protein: CASSLSGRGGLETQYF.

CDR3 sequence reads: CASSSRQGSEKLFF. CDR3 sequence (DNA): TGCGCCAGCAGCTCCAGGCAGGGGAGTGAAAAACTGTTTTTT. The V gene is TRBV5-1, the J gene TRBJ1-4; possible D gene TRBD1, 6 bases. The CDR3 is made up of 14 amino acids. From germline, CDR1 is SGHRS and CDR2 YFSETQ. V shed 3 bases and J shed 7 bases, with 13 bases lying between them.

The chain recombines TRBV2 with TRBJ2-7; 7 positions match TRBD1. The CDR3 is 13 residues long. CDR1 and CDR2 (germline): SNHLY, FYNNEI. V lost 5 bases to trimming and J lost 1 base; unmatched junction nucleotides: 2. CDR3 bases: TGTGCCAGCAGTCTACAGGGGTCCTACGAGCAGTACTTC. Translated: CASSLQGSYEQYF.

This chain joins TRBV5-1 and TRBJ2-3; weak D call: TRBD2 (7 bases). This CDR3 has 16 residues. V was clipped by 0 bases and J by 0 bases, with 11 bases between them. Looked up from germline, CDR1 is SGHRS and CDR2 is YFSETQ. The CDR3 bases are TGCGCCAGCAGCTTGGGTGCGGGGGCGAGCACAGATACGCAGTATTTT. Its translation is CASSLGAGASTDTQYF. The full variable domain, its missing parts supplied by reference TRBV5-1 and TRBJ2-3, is KAGVTQTPRYLIKTRGQQVTLSCSPISGHRSVSWYQQTPGQGLQFLFEYFSETQRNKGNFPGRFSGRQFSNSRSEMNVSTLELGDSALYLCASSLGAGASTDTQYFGPGTRLTVL.

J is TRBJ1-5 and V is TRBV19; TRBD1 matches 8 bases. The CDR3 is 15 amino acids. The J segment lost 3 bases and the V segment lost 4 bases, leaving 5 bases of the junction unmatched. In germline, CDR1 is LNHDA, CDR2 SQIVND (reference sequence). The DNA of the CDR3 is TGTGCCAGTAGTACCCAGGGGGCAGCCAATCAGCCCCAGCATTTT. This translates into CASSTQGAANQPQHF.

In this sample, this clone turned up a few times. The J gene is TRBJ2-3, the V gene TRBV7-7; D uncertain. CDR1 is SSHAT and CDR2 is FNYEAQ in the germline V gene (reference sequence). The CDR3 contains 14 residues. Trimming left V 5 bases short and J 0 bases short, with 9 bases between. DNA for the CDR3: TGTGCCAGCAGCCCAGGCCAAAGCACAGATACGCAGTATTTT. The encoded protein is CASSPGQSTDTQYF.

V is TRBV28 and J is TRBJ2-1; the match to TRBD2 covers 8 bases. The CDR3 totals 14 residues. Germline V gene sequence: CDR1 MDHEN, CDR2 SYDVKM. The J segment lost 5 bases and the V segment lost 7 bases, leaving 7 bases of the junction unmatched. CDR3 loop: CASTLSGVHNEQFF. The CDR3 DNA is TGTGCCAGCACCCTTAGCGGGGTGCACAATGAGCAGTTCTTC. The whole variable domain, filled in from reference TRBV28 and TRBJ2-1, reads DVKVTQSSRYLVKRTGEKVFLECVQDMDHENMFWYRQDPGLGLRLIYFSYDVKMKEKGDIPEGYSVSREKKERFSLILESASTNQTSMYLCASTLSGVHNEQFFGPGTRLTVL.

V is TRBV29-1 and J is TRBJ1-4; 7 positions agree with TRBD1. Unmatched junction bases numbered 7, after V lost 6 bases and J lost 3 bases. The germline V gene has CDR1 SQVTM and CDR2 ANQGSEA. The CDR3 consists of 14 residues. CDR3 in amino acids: CSVAPTGSNEKLFF. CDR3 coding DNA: TGCAGCGTCGCCCCGACAGGGTCTAATGAAAAACTGTTTTTT.

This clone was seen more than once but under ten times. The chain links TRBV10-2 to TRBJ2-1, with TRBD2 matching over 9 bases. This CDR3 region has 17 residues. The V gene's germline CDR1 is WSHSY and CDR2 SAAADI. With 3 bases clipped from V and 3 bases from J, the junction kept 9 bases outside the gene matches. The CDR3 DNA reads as TGCGCCAGCAGTGATGAGGTGCAGCGGGGGGTCTACAATGAGCAGTTCTTC. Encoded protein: CASSDEVQRGVYNEQFF.

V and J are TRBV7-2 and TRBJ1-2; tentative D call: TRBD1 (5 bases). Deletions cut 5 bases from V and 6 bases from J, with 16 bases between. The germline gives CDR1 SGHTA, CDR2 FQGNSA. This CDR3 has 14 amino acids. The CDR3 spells CASSPPGRADGYTF. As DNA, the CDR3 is TGTGCCAGCAGCCCTCCCGGCAGGGCAGATGGCTACACCTTC.

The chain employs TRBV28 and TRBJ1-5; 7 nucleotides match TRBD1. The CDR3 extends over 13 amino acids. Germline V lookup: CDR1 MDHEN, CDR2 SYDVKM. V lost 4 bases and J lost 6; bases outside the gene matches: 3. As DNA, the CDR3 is TGTGCCAGCAGTTCAGACAGGGTTCAGCCCCAGCATTTT. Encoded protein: CASSSDRVQPQHF.

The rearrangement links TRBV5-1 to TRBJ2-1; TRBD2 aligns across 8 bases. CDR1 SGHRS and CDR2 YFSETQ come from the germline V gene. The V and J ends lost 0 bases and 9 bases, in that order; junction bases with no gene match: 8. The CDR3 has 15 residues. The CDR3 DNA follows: TGCGCCAGCAGCTTGGGTCCAGCGGGGGCGAGTGAGCAGTTCTTC. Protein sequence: CASSLGPAGASEQFF.

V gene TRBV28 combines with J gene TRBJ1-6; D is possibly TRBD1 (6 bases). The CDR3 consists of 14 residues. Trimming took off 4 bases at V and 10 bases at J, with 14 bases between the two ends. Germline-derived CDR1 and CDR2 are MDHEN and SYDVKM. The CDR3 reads CASSSGRGGSPLHF. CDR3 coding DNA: TGTGCCAGCAGTTCCGGCAGGGGTGGATCACCCCTCCACTTT.